Listed below are T cell receptor beta chains from one sample, sequenced in a study of post-analysis software for immune sequencing data. TCRdb recomputed calls from the PCR reads with MiXCR, one row per CDR3 protein. The sample lists 700,000 to 900,000 distinct CDR3 sequences, 46% occurring once. Sequencing was carried out using blood. The receptors stem from a girl aged 10 to 17 with multiple sclerosis. Each CDR3 is given with its conserved first and last residue. D genes are given only for firm matches. The size field is filled for only some rows; it gives once, few, many or a size class.

d_call clone_size j_call v_call cdr3_aa cdr3_nt
TRBD2 - TRBJ2-1 TRBV13 CASSGRGLAERNNEQFF TGTGCCAGCAGCGGGCGGGGACTAGCGGAAAGAAACAATGAGCAGTTCTTC
TRBD2 many TRBJ2-5 TRBV20-1 CSASAGGEETQYF TGCAGTGCTAGTGCGGGAGGGGAGGAGACCCAGTACTTC
- - TRBJ1-2 TRBV20-1 CSAREPGGAYGYTF TGCAGTGCTAGAGAACCGGGGGGCGCCTATGGCTACACCTTC
TRBD2 - TRBJ2-7 TRBV3-1 CASSQGLGLAAPYEQYF TGTGCCAGCAGCCAAGGCTTGGGACTAGCGGCCCCCTACGAGCAGTACTTC
- - TRBJ2-7 TRBV6-5 CASSYLPGGAQTYEQYF TGTGCCAGCAGTTATCTCCCGGGTGGAGCGCAAACTTACGAGCAGTACTTC
- few TRBJ2-3 TRBV6-6 CASDTLRSTDTQYF TGTGCCAGCGACACTCTACGGAGCACAGATACGCAGTATTTT
- - TRBJ2-3 TRBV7-2 CASSLAGITDTQYF TGTGCCAGCAGCTTAGCAGGGATCACAGATACGCAGTATTTT
TRBD2 - TRBJ2-7 TRBV6-5 CASSTVAGGPGEQYF TGTGCCAGCAGTACAGTAGCGGGAGGGCCGGGTGAGCAGTACTTC
- - TRBJ2-2 TRBV6-1 CASRAGPQTGELFF TGTGCCAGCAGGGCGGGACCCCAGACCGGGGAGCTGTTTTTT
TRBD2 - TRBJ2-1 TRBV29-1 CSVTTIRGTSYEFF TGCAGCGTGACCACAATAAGGGGGACTAGCTACGAGTTCTTC
TRBD2 - TRBJ2-3 TRBV7-9 CASSPLGGSADTQYF TGTGCCAGCAGCCCCCTGGGCGGGAGCGCAGATACGCAGTATTTT